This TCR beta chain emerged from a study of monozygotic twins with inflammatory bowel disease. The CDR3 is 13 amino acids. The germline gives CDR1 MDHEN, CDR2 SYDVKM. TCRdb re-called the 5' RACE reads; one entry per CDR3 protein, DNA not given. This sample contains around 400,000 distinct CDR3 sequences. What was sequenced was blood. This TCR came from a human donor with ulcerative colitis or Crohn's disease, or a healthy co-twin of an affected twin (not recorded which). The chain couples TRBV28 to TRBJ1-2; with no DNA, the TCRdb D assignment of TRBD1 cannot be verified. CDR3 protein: CASSRDRGGGYTF.